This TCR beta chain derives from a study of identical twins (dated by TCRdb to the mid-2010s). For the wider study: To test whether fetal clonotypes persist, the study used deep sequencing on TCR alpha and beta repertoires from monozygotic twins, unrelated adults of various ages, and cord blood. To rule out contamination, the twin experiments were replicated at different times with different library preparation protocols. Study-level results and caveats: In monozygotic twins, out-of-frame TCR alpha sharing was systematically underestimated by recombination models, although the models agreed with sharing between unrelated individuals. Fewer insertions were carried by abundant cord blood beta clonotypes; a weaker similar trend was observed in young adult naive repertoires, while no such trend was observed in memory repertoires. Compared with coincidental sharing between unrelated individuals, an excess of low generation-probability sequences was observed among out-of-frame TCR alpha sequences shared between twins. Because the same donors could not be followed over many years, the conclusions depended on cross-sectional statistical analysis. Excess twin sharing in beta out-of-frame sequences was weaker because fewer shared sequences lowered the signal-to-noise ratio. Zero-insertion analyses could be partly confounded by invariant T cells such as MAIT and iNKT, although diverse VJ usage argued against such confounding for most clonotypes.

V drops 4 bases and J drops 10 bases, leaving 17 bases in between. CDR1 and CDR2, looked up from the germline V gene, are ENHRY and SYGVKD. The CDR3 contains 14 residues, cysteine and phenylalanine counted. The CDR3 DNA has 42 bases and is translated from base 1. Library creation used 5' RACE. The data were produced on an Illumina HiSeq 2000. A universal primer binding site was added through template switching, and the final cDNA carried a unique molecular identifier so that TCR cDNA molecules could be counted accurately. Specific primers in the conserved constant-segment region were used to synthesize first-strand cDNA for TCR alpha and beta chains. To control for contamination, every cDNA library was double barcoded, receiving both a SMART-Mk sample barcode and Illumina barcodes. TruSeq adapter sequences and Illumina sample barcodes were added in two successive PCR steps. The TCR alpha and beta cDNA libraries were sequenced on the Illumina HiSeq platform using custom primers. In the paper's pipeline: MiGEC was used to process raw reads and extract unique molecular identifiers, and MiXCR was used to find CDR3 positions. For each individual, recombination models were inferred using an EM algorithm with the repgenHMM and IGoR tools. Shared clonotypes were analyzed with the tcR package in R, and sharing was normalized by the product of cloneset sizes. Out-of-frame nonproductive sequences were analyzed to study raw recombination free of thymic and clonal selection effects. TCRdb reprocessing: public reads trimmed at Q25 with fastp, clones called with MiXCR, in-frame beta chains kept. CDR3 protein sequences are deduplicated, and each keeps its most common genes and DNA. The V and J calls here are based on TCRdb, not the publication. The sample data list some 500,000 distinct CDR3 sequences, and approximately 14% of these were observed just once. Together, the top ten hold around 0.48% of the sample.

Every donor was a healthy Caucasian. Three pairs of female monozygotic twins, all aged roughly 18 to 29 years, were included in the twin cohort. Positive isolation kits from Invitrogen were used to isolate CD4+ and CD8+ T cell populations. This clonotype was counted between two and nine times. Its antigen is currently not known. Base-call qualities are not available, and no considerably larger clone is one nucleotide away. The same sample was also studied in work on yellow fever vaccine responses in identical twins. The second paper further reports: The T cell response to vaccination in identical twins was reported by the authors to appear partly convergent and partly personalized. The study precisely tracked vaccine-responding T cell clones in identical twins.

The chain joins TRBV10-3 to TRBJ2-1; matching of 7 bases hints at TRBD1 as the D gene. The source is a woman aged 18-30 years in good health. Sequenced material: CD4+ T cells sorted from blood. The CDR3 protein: CAISGQGGGSEQFF. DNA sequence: TGTGCCATCAGTGGCCAGGGGGGTGGGTCCGAGCAGTTCTTC.